The 25 T cell receptor beta chains below were found in one sample sequenced in a study of cytomegalovirus exposure and HLA in healthy donors. PCR was performed using 60 Vbeta and 13 Jbeta primers. Some clones are missing from TCRdb's copy, which holds only in-frame ones; the method was immunoSEQ multiplex PCR. The sample has around 130,000 clones; around three quarters are singletons. Sequenced input: PBMCs. Receptors were obtained from a man aged 25 to 45 in good health and CMV-seronegative.

This clone has at least ten counts. The genes are TRBV27 and TRBJ2-1; 7 bases are a match to TRBD2. Trimming removed 5 bases from V and 5 bases from J; junction bases left unmatched: 6. Germline loops: CDR1 MNHEY, CDR2 SMNVEV (reference sequence). This CDR3 region has 14 residues. The CDR3 loop is CASSPRGLDNEQFF. CDR3 nucleotides: TGTGCCAGCAGTCCCCGCGGACTAGACAATGAGCAGTTCTTC.

Here the CDR3 DNA reads TGTGCCAGCAGCCAAGGACTCGGCGGGAGGGGCACCGGGGAGCTGTTTTTT. Translating it yields CASSQGLGGRGTGELFF. The chain carries TRBV4-2 and TRBJ2-2, with 9 bases aligning to TRBD2. The J segment lost 4 bases and the V segment lost 1 base, leaving 7 bases of the junction unmatched. This CDR3 has 17 amino acids. Germline values: CDR1 LGHNA, CDR2 YNFKEQ.

This chain links TRBV5-4 with TRBJ2-7, with 8 bases aligning to TRBD2. The CDR3 runs to 15 residues. The ends lost 4 bases at V and 5 bases at J; junction bases unmatched: 11. Germline V gene sequence: CDR1 SGHNT, CDR2 YYREEE (reference sequence). DNA of the CDR3: TGTGCCAGCAGCACTGGACTAGCCAGCTCAGACGAGCAGTACTTC. It codes for CASSTGLASSDEQYF.

This chain joins TRBV28 and TRBJ2-3, with D maybe TRBD1 (6 bases). Trimming removed 5 bases at V and 0 bases at J, with 9 bases between. In germline, CDR1 is MDHEN, CDR2 SYDVKM. CDR3 length equals 14 residues. CDR3 nucleotide sequence: TGTGCCAGCAGTCTTACAGGGAGCACAGATACGCAGTATTTT. Protein product: CASSLTGSTDTQYF.

This clone was picked up a small number of times. V and J are TRBV5-4 and TRBJ2-7, with 9 bases aligning to TRBD2. The V gene end was trimmed by 0 bases and the J gene end by 0 bases; junction bases not matched to a gene: 4. The CDR3 totals 16 residues. Germline-derived CDR1 and CDR2 are SGHNT and YYREEE (reference sequence). The CDR3 bases are TGTGCCAGCAGCTTGGGACTAGCGGTTAGCTCCTACGAGCAGTACTTC. Translation gives CASSLGLAVSSYEQYF.

This clone occurred once. This chain uses TRBV4-1 with TRBJ2-7; TRBD1 is a possible D gene (6 bases). Germline CDR1 and CDR2: MGHRA and YSYEKL. The V end lost 5 bases, the J end lost 2 bases, and 10 bases lay between the germline ends. This CDR3 is built from 13 residues. The CDR3 sequence: CASSERTAYEQYF. CDR3 nucleotides: TGCGCCAGCAGCGAGAGGACAGCCTACGAGCAGTACTTC.

This clone has a handful of counts. At one end, the junction sequence differs from germline, possibly due to a read error. This chain connects TRBV13 to TRBJ1-2, with TRBD1 matching 7 bases. The CDR3 extends over 12 amino acids. Germline CDR1 and CDR2: PRHDT and FYEKMQ (reference sequence). The CDR3 bases are TGTGCCAGCAGCTCATCAGCCGGGACAGCACACTTC. Protein sequence: CASSSSAGTAHF.

A single count supports this clone. The rearrangement uses TRBV10-3 and TRBJ2-5; perhaps TRBD1 as D (6 bases). Trimming shortened V by 2 bases and J by 1 base, and 17 bases separated the two germline ends. CDR1 ENHRY and CDR2 SYGVKD come from the germline V gene. This CDR3 has 17 residues. CDR3 nucleotide sequence: TGTGCCATCAGTGAGCCGCAAGCGGACAGAGCCCAAGAGACCCAGTACTTC. This gives the protein CAISEPQADRAQETQYF.

This chain's CDR3 is CASSLTGGLYEQYF. CDR3 nucleotide sequence: TGCGCCAGCAGCTTGACAGGGGGTTTGTACGAGCAGTACTTC. The V and J genes are TRBV5-1 and TRBJ2-7; 8 nucleotides match TRBD1. The CDR3 spans 14 residues. J lost 4 bases, V lost 1 base, and 4 bases had no gene match. Germline V lookup: CDR1 SGHRS, CDR2 YFSETQ.

This chain uses TRBV19 with TRBJ1-4; TRBD1 matches at 7 bases. V was pared by 2 bases and J by 4 bases, with 1 base of the junction left unmatched. The CDR3 sequence is 14 residues long. The V gene's germline CDR1 is LNHDA and CDR2 SQIVND (reference sequence). The CDR3 reads CASSITGDNEKLFF. CDR3 nucleotides: TGTGCCAGTAGTATAACAGGGGATAATGAAAAACTGTTTTTT. The full variable domain, rest sourced from reference TRBV19 and TRBJ1-4, is DGGITQSPKYLFRKEGQNVTLSCEQNLNHDAMYWYRQDPGQGLRLIYYSQIVNDFQKGDIAEGYSVSREKKESFPLTVTSAQKNPTAFYLCASSITGDNEKLFFGSGTQLSVL.

This clone was seen only once. J is TRBJ1-2 and V is TRBV28; 10 bases are a match to TRBD1. The junction had 7 bases not matched to a gene; V was cut back by 7 bases and J by 8 bases. In germline, CDR1 is MDHEN, CDR2 SYDVKM. CDR3 length: 13 amino acids. CDR3 protein: CASIRQGAGGYTF. The DNA of the CDR3 is TGTGCCAGCATTAGACAGGGGGCAGGGGGCTACACCTTC.

This clone was seen only once. The chain combines TRBV27 with TRBJ1-1; perhaps TRBD1 as D (6 bases). V was clipped by 6 bases and J by 0 bases, with 20 bases between them. The CDR3 has 17 residues. From germline, CDR1 is MNHEY and CDR2 SMNVEV (reference sequence). In nucleotides, the CDR3 is TGTGCCAGCAGACCCCTTCGGACAGCGAATATGAACACTGAAGCTTTCTTT. It translates to CASRPLRTANMNTEAFF.

This clone was counted between two and nine times. This chain links TRBV6-6 with TRBJ2-3; D unresolved. This CDR3 has 14 residues. Germline V lookup: CDR1 MNHNY, CDR2 SVGAGI (reference sequence). Deletions cut 0 bases from V and 2 bases from J, with 6 bases between. This chain's CDR3 is CASSYSTATDTQYF. CDR3 in DNA: TGTGCCAGCAGTTACTCGACTGCCACAGATACGCAGTATTTT.

The chain joins TRBV27 to TRBJ2-1; TRBD2 might be the D (6 bases). The V gene's germline CDR1 is MNHEY and CDR2 SMNVEV (reference sequence). Between the trimmed V and J ends, which lost 3 bases and 1 base, there was a span of 10 bases. The CDR3 is made up of 15 amino acids. The CDR3 reads CASSFGGRSYNEQFF. In DNA, the CDR3 is TGTGCCAGCAGTTTCGGAGGGCGTTCCTACAATGAGCAGTTCTTC.

This clone was counted between two and nine times. This chain links TRBV7-9 with TRBJ2-7; D is perhaps TRBD1 (5 bases). V was pared by 5 bases and J by 1 base, with 15 bases between. The CDR3 covers 15 residues. Germline CDR1 reads SEHNR; CDR2 reads FQNEAQ (reference sequence). The CDR3, as DNA: TGTGCCAGCAGCGTACAGGCGTTGACGTCCTACGAGCAGTACTTC. It codes for CASSVQALTSYEQYF. The variable domain in full, with the rest retrieved from reference TRBV7-9 and TRBJ2-7, is DTGVSQNPRHKITKRGQNVTFRCDPISEHNRLYWYRQTLGQGPEFLTYFQNEAQLEKSRLLSDRFSAERPKGSFSTLEIQRTEQGDSAMYLCASSVQALTSYEQYFGPGTRLTVT.

V gene TRBV6-1 combines with J gene TRBJ2-1; 8 bases align to TRBD1. The germline CDR1 and CDR2 sequences are MNHNS and SASEGT. V gave up 7 bases and J gave up 8 bases; unmatched junction bases: 10. This CDR3 contains 14 residues. CDR3 region: CASTLRDRIDEQFF. The CDR3 DNA sequence: TGTGCCAGCACTCTAAGGGACAGGATCGATGAGCAGTTCTTC.

The chain employs TRBV6-4 and TRBJ2-1; TRBD1 matches 7 bases. V shed 0 bases, J shed 9 bases, and the junction held 5 bases outside the gene matches. Germline assignment: CDR1 MRHNA and CDR2 SNTAGT. The CDR3 loop spans 14 amino acids. The CDR3, as DNA: TGTGCCAGCAGTGACTCGCAAGGGGGCAGTGAGCAGTTCTTC. Translating gives CASSDSQGGSEQFF.

V usage is TRBV21-1 and J usage is TRBJ2-3; no DNA check was done on the table's D call, TRBD1. TRBV21-1 is a documented pseudogene. This CDR3 has 13 amino acids. CDR3 coding DNA: TGTGCCAGCAGCAATACCGGGGACAGGGGTGAGTATTTT. It is translated as CASSNTGDRGEYF.

CDR3 sequence: CASSPWGQGILYEQYF. Written as DNA, the CDR3 is TGTGCCAGCAGCCCCTGGGGGCAGGGAATACTCTACGAGCAGTACTTC. The chain couples TRBV7-2 to TRBJ2-7; perhaps TRBD1 as D (6 bases). V dropped 5 bases and J dropped 3 bases, with 20 bases sitting between them. This CDR3 has 16 residues. Germline V gene sequence: CDR1 SGHTA, CDR2 FQGNSA.

The chain recombines TRBV5-1 with TRBJ2-3; D is possibly TRBD1 (5 bases). This CDR3 spans 15 amino acids. Germline loops: CDR1 SGHRS, CDR2 YFSETQ. The ends were cut back, 6 bases at V and 5 bases at J, with 19 bases in the middle. The CDR3 nucleotides are TGCGCCAGCAAGGGGCAGCCAGACCTGAGAGATACGCAGTATTTT. This encodes CASKGQPDLRDTQYF. Based on the CDR3 plus reference TRBV5-1 and TRBJ2-3, the full variable domain is KAGVTQTPRYLIKTRGQQVTLSCSPISGHRSVSWYQQTPGQGLQFLFEYFSETQRNKGNFPGRFSGRQFSNSRSEMNVSTLELGDSALYLCASKGQPDLRDTQYFGPGTRLTVL.

The chain recombines TRBV2 with TRBJ2-4, with 9 bases identical to TRBD1. The CDR3 has 14 amino acids. From germline, CDR1 is SNHLY and CDR2 FYNNEI. The junction had 5 bases not matched to a gene; V was cut back by 7 bases and J by 4 bases. CDR3 residues: CASTGGTGKNIQYF. The CDR3 region has the DNA TGTGCCAGCACTGGCGGGACAGGGAAAAACATTCAGTACTTC.

This chain connects TRBV6-5 to TRBJ2-5; possible D gene TRBD2, 6 bases. Trimming removed 8 bases from V and 5 bases from J, with 9 bases in between. Looked up from germline, CDR1 is MNHEY and CDR2 is SVGAGI. The CDR3 is 11 amino acids. This chain's CDR3 is CASRGIETQYF. CDR3 DNA sequence: TGTGCCAGCCGGGGGATTGAGACCCAGTACTTC.

This clone has more than one count but fewer than ten. V and J are TRBV6-1 and TRBJ2-3, with D tentatively TRBD2 (6 bases). The CDR3 is made up of 13 amino acids. V was cut by 4 bases and J by 10 bases, with 15 bases left in between. Germline CDR1 reads MNHNS; CDR2 reads SASEGT. The CDR3: CASSVGLLRAQYF. In DNA, the CDR3 is TGTGCCAGCAGTGTGGGACTTTTGAGGGCGCAGTATTTT.

In its sample, this clone was seen a few times. This chain connects TRBV11-2 to TRBJ2-2; 8 bases line up with TRBD2. This CDR3 has 16 residues. CDR1 and CDR2 (germline): SGHAT, FQNNGV. The trim removed 1 base at V and 7 bases at J, leaving 8 bases unmatched. CDR3: CASSLAAGVYGGELFF. As DNA, the CDR3 is TGTGCCAGCAGCTTAGCAGCGGGAGTTTACGGCGGGGAGCTGTTTTTT.

The chain is built from TRBV5-6 and TRBJ1-5; no firm D call. Germline CDR1 SGHDT, CDR2 YYEEEE. Deletions cut 1 base from V and 5 bases from J, with 10 bases between. There are 14 residues in the CDR3. This CDR3 is CASSLFGSDQPQHF. The DNA of the CDR3 is TGTGCCAGCAGCTTGTTCGGAAGCGATCAGCCCCAGCATTTT. Looking up the rest from reference TRBV5-6 and TRBJ1-5 gives the full variable domain: DAGVTQSPTHLIKTRGQQVTLRCSPKSGHDTVSWYQQALGQGPQFIFQYYEEEERQRGNFPDRFSGHQFPNYSSELNVNALLLGDSALYLCASSLFGSDQPQHFGDGTRLSIL.